This T cell receptor (beta chain) originates from a study of T-cell memory formation after mild COVID-19. In the study overall: Most TCR clusters belonged to a single donor.

This clonotype was seen more than once but under ten times. The antigen is not known. General observations from the study: Researchers could not confirm that second-wave clones peaking on day 37 targeted SARS-CoV-2. The appearance of some responding clones in pre-infection memory suggested that cross-reactive memory joined.

5'RACE, which relied on constant-segment primers, yielded TCR alpha and TCR beta cDNA libraries carrying sample barcodes and UMIs. TCRdb re-called the 5' RACE reads with MiXCR, one entry per CDR3 protein. Of about 250,000 distinct CDR3 sequences listed, around 15% were seen once; the top ten hold 3.5%. CDR1 and CDR2 from the germline V gene are LGHNA and YSLEER. Trimming took 0 bases from V and 4 from J, leaving 4 bases between them. This CDR3 region has 13 residues. V is TRBV4-3 and J is TRBJ2-4; D unresolved. This sequence originates from a man aged 18 to 30 who had mild COVID-19 (a few samples of this study predate the infection). Cell type and time point are not known. Sequencing was done on a sample of PBMCs or a T cell subset sorted from them (not recorded which). CDR3 nucleotide sequence: TGCGCCAGCAGCCAAGAGCAGAAAAACATTCAGTACTTC. This translates into CASSQEQKNIQYF.